Here is one TCR beta chain with its context. Reverse transcription used about 0.45 to 1 ug RNA and random hexamers. Amplification of TCR beta CDR3 across 54 Vbeta and 13 Jbeta was performed with immunoSEQ multiplex PCR. TCRdb re-analysed the immunoSEQ multiplex PCR reads in MiXCR, keeping a single row per CDR3 protein. Among 150,000 to 200,000 distinct CDR3 sequences listed, approximately 94% were seen once. The data derive from a study of CD8 T cells in Susac syndrome. This CDR3 is built from 12 residues. Germline V lookup: CDR1 SEHNR, CDR2 FQNEAQ (reference sequence). Trimming removed 2 bases at V and 11 bases at J, with 10 bases between.

The TCR originated in a human donor with multiple sclerosis. Sequenced input: CD4+ T cells from PBMCs. The V gene is TRBV7-9, the J gene TRBJ2-1; D remains unclear. The CDR3 coding sequence is TGTGCCAGCAGCTTAACCAGCCCAAAGCAGTTCTTC. Translating it yields CASSLTSPKQFF.